This record covers a single T cell receptor (beta chain). The method was immunoSEQ multiplex PCR; TCRdb's version includes in-frame clones alone and lacks a portion of them. The sample consists of hundreds of thousands of clones, roughly 98% of them appearing once. These data originate in a study of shared clonotypes between healthy human individuals. Study-level information: A couple of female and three male donors aged 18 to 49 were enrolled.

Germline V gene sequence: CDR1 LGHNA, CDR2 YSLEER. CDR3 length: 15 residues. Trimming took 0 bases from V and 10 from J; bases not matched to a gene: 6. In the naive CD8 group, cells lacked CD45RO and were positively selected for CCR7, so terminally differentiated effector memory CD45RA+ cells were left out. The sample comprised naive CD8+ T cells sorted from blood. The gene calls are TRBV4-3 and TRBJ2-1, with 10 bases that match TRBD2. The sequence was obtained from a man younger than 40 in good health. The CDR3 nucleotides read TGCGCCAGCAGCCAAGATCAAGCGGGAGGGAACGAGCAGTTCTTC. This encodes CASSQDQAGGNEQFF.